What follows describes a single TCR beta chain. What it binds is unknown. The record originates from a study of cytomegalovirus exposure and HLA in healthy donors. Across the whole study: The approximately 120 validation repertoires used the same platform as the roughly 670 first-cohort repertoires, a later analysis reported. Overall study results and limits: TCR beta chains numbering 164 were designated cytomegalovirus-associated. Rarity held for most TCR sequences, but there were some public TCRs that occurred in many donors.

Trimming removed 4 bases from V and 5 bases from J, with 14 bases in between. This CDR3 has 14 residues. Germline loops: CDR1 LGHNA, CDR2 YSLEER. Sequencing used immunoSEQ multiplex PCR; TCRdb keeps in-frame clones, though not all of them. This table has 150,000 to 200,000 clones, approximately 96% appearing once. This receptor was identified in a woman younger than 30 in good health and CMV-seronegative. The sample was PBMCs. This rearrangement joins TRBV4-3 to TRBJ1-1; D is ambiguous. CDR3 sequence (DNA): TGCGCCAGCAGCCGCGGAGCTTCGGGAACTGAAGCTTTCTTT. Its protein is CASSRGASGTEAFF.